This T cell receptor (beta chain) was observed in a study of Graves' ophthalmopathy and Graves' hyperthyroidism. In this sample, this clonotype turned up many times. Moderate-to-severe activity, CAS ≥3, NOSPECS ≥4 and a duration under 3 months were seen in donors with ophthalmopathy. Amplification targeted the TCR beta CDR3 regions, with RNA transcripts as the source material. First-round RT-PCR employed HTBI primers, with a second-round multiplex PCR after it. TCRdb called the multiplex PCR reads again in MiXCR, with one record for every CDR3 protein. This sample yields about half a million distinct CDR3 sequences, of which 13% to 15% are seen a single time; roughly 9.8% belongs to the top ten. The germline gives CDR1 SGHAT, CDR2 FQNNGV. This CDR3 has 16 residues. The V and J ends lost 6 bases and 1 base respectively, with 15 bases between them.

The chain uses TRBV11-2 and TRBJ2-2, with unresolved D. The sequencing sample was made of blood. The TCR sequence derives from a woman younger than 45 with Graves' ophthalmopathy. The DNA for the CDR3 is TGTGCCAGCAGAACTTATCGTGGGTTGAACACCGGGGAGCTGTTTTTT. Encoded protein: CASRTYRGLNTGELFF.